Listed here is a single TCR beta chain. These data are taken from a study of blood T cell repertoires in COVID-19. In the study overall: The United States, Italy and Spain supplied acute and convalescent COVID-19 samples.

J was trimmed by 3 bases and V by 7 bases; bases with no gene match: 11. The CDR3 is made up of 16 amino acids. Germline assignment: CDR1 SNHLY and CDR2 FYNNEI. Libraries were prepared by immunoSEQ multiplex PCR; TCRdb keeps only in-frame clonotypes and omits some of them. The profile shows roughly 500,000 clones, approximately 85% of them singletons. The chain has TRBV2 and TRBJ1-3; 8 bases are shared with TRBD1. Sequenced: peripheral blood. This clonotype was obtained from a human donor in a cohort sampled during active COVID-19. The CDR3, as DNA: TGTGCCAGCAACATAGAACCCGACAGGGGTGGAAACACCATATATTTT. Its translation: CASNIEPDRGGNTIYF.